Below, one TCR beta chain is given with its context. Its antigen remains unidentified. The study sequenced TCR beta in blood CD8+ and CD4+ T cells. After extraction with the RNeasy kit, about 0.5 to 1 ug of the RNA was reverse transcribed using random hexamers. An immunoSEQ multiplex PCR amplified TCR beta CDR3 over 54 Vbeta and 13 Jbeta. TCRdb itself ran the immunoSEQ multiplex PCR reads through MiXCR, one entry per CDR3 protein. The table lists about 140,000 distinct CDR3 sequences, about 95% of them singletons, with roughly 0.14% in the top ten. These data originate in a study of CD8 T cells in Susac syndrome. Findings and caveats of the study: The CD4+ T cell repertoires of Susac syndrome were found to show no clonal expansion.

Germline CDR1 reads SQVTM; CDR2 reads ANQGSEA. CDR3 length: 13 amino acids. Trimming took off 5 bases at V and 2 bases at J, with 13 bases between the two ends. The sequence was obtained from a human donor with Susac syndrome. The sample consisted of CD4+ T cells from PBMCs. The chain carries TRBV29-1 and TRBJ2-7, with D uncertain. CDR3 in DNA: TGCAGCGTTACGACCTCCTCCGCCTACGAGCAGTACTTC. It translates to CSVTTSSAYEQYF.